This T cell receptor (beta chain) was sequenced during a study of beta chain features in type 1 diabetes. Germline V gene data show CDR1 as LGHNA and CDR2 as YNFKEQ. V was clipped by 0 bases and J by 3 bases, with 9 bases between them. This CDR3 is 14 amino acids long. Of note for this clone: Its antigen is not known.

The isolated RNA, all of it, was reverse transcribed, so expressed TCRB transcripts were what got sequenced. The method was immunoSEQ multiplex PCR; TCRdb's version includes in-frame clones alone and lacks a portion of them. The data hold fewer than 900,000 clones, with 15% to 20% observed a single time. Purity exceeding 95% was reached by all sorted populations. General study findings and limits: A potential influence of HLA type upon TCRB rearrangement remained unresolved herein. Naive, central memory and regulatory TCRB repertoires appeared more similar among patients than healthy donors.

The sequence was collected from a woman under 30 in good health. Source material: naive CD4+ T cells from blood. This chain joins TRBV4-2 and TRBJ2-7; weak D call: TRBD2 (5 bases). CDR3 in DNA: TGTGCCAGCAGCCAAGACCCCGGGAACTACGAGCAGTACTTC. Amino acids: CASSQDPGNYEQYF.